These 23 T cell receptor beta chains were all obtained from the same sample, sequenced in a study of blood T cell repertoires in COVID-19 (dated by TCRdb to about 2020). The receptor library was made with the immunoSEQ multiplex PCR assay. Sourced from immuneACCESS, this table was stored by TCRdb with only in-frame sequences that have V and J called. A share of the clones is absent; for the studies checked, an unresolved V gene accounts for under half, and the remainder has no known explanation. In this sample the table shows under 200,000 clones, around 89% of which occur a single time. The top ten clonotypes cover less than 0.85% of the sample. The sequenced material came from PBMCs or T cells enriched from blood (not recorded which). The receptors come from a woman between 18 and 29 years old who had recovered from COVID-19.

This rearrangement joins TRBV6-1 to TRBJ2-3; 9 bases agree with TRBD2. CDR3 length: 16 residues. With V trimmed by 2 bases and J by 3 bases, 6 bases remained unmatched. Germline V gene data show CDR1 as MNHNS and CDR2 as SASEGT. CDR3 nucleotide sequence: TGTGCCAGCAGTGAAATGGGGACTAGCCAAACAGATACGCAGTATTTT. This translates into CASSEMGTSQTDTQYF.

V usage is TRBV11-3 and J usage is TRBJ2-1; 13 nucleotides line up with TRBD2. Trimming took 6 bases from V and 2 from J; bases not matched to a gene: 4. Germline CDR1 reads SGHNT; CDR2 reads YENEEA. The CDR3 contains 16 residues. CDR3 loop: CASSPLAGGPYNEQFF. The CDR3 DNA follows: TGTGCCAGCAGTCCACTAGCGGGAGGGCCCTACAATGAGCAGTTCTTC. The full variable domain, with the rest looked up from reference TRBV11-3 and TRBJ2-1, is EAGVVQSPRYKIIEKKQPVAFWCNPISGHNTLYWYLQNLGQGPELLIRYENEEAVDDSQLPKDRFSAERLKGVDSTLKIQPAELGDSAVYLCASSPLAGGPYNEQFFGPGTRLTVL.

This chain links TRBV5-6 with TRBJ2-7, with a tentative D call TRBD2 (5 bases). The V end was cut by 4 bases, the J end by 3 bases, with 8 bases between. Germline-derived CDR1 and CDR2 are SGHDT and YYEEEE. This CDR3 has 12 residues. The CDR3 sequence: CASSTDYYEQYF. The CDR3 DNA reads TGTGCCAGCAGCACAGACTACTACGAGCAGTACTTC. The full variable domain, its missing parts supplied by reference TRBV5-6 and TRBJ2-7, is DAGVTQSPTHLIKTRGQQVTLRCSPKSGHDTVSWYQQALGQGPQFIFQYYEEEERQRGNFPDRFSGHQFPNYSSELNVNALLLGDSALYLCASSTDYYEQYFGPGTRLTVT.

A word on this clone: The sample contains more than one DNA sequence encoding this CDR3. In DNA form, the CDR3 reads TGTGCCTGTGGGACTAGCGGCGCCTACAATGAGCAGTTCTTC. It translates to CACGTSGAYNEQFF. The rearrangement uses TRBV30 and TRBJ2-1; 11 bases are shared with TRBD2. The CDR3 has 14 residues. The germline gives CDR1 GTSNPN, CDR2 SVGIG (reference sequence). V trimming: 6 bases; J trimming: 2 bases; junction bases outside the gene matches: 3.

The chain uses TRBV6-4 and TRBJ2-3, with D possibly being TRBD2 (6 bases). The ends were cut back, 5 bases at V and 8 bases at J, with 14 bases in the middle. Per germline, CDR1 MRHNA and CDR2 SNTAGT. This CDR3 region has 13 residues. CDR3 region: CASSISGVGTQYF. In nucleotides, the CDR3 is TGTGCCAGCAGTATTAGCGGTGTAGGTACGCAGTATTTT.

The chain recombines TRBV14 with TRBJ2-7; D not certain. With 3 bases removed from V and 1 base from J, the gap between germline ends came to 10 bases. The CDR3 has 14 residues. In germline, CDR1 is SGHDN, CDR2 FVKESK. The CDR3 region has the DNA TGTGCCAGCAGCCAGACCGGGTATTCCTACGAGCAGTACTTC. Translated: CASSQTGYSYEQYF. The full variable domain, in which reference TRBV14 and TRBJ2-7 provide the parts outside the CDR3, is EAGVTQFPSHSVIEKGQTVTLRCDPISGHDNLYWYRRVMGKEIKFLLHFVKESKQDESGMPNNRFLAERTGGTYSTLKVQPAELEDSGVYFCASSQTGYSYEQYFGPGTRLTVT.

The gene calls are TRBV15 and TRBJ1-1, with 8 bases lining up with TRBD1. V gave up 5 bases and J gave up 5 bases; unmatched junction bases: 7. There are 14 residues in the CDR3. Germline values: CDR1 LNHNV, CDR2 YYDKDF (reference sequence). As DNA, the CDR3 is TGTGCCACCAGCGGGGGACAGGTGGGGACTGAAGCTTTCTTT. As protein: CATSGGQVGTEAFF.

The chain couples TRBV7-2 to TRBJ2-3; 9 bases match TRBD2. Unmatched junction bases numbered 12, after V lost 5 bases and J lost 6 bases. The germline CDR1 and CDR2 sequences are SGHTA and FQGNSA. The CDR3 spans 16 residues. The CDR3 loop reads CASSQGGSGSGDTQYF. CDR3 bases: TGTGCCAGCAGCCAGGGTGGTAGCGGGAGTGGGGATACGCAGTATTTT.

This chain connects TRBV5-8 to TRBJ2-6, with a tentative D call TRBD2 (6 bases). Trimming removed 6 bases at V and 2 bases at J, with 18 bases between. Germline V gives CDR1 SGHTS, CDR2 YDEGEE. The CDR3 has 17 amino acids. The DNA of the CDR3 is TGTGCCAGCATTTCCCCTCTTGGGGGGACTGGGGCCAACGTCCTGACTTTC. Its translation is CASISPLGGTGANVLTF.

The rearrangement joins TRBV7-8 to TRBJ2-1; 11 bases agree with TRBD2. The CDR3 spans 16 residues. From germline, CDR1 is SGHVS and CDR2 FQNEAQ. The J segment lost 6 bases and the V segment lost 5 bases, leaving 9 bases of the junction unmatched. CDR3 in amino acids: CASSILTSGNANEQFF. The CDR3 region has the DNA TGTGCCAGCAGCATATTGACTAGCGGGAATGCCAATGAGCAGTTCTTC.

This chain joins TRBV7-9 and TRBJ2-3; maybe TRBD2 (6 bases). Trimming pared 5 bases from V and 1 base from J, leaving 19 bases between. Germline CDR1 and CDR2: SEHNR and FQNEAQ (reference sequence). The CDR3 totals 17 residues. The CDR3 sequence: CASSHRGSGVGTDTQYF. The CDR3 DNA reads as TGTGCCAGCAGCCACCGGGGGTCCGGGGTTGGCACAGATACGCAGTATTTT.

The chain combines TRBV30 with TRBJ1-6; no clear D. Germline V gene sequence: CDR1 GTSNPN, CDR2 SVGIG (reference sequence). This CDR3 comprises 11 residues. V was clipped by 7 bases and J by 7 bases, with 8 bases between them. The CDR3 nucleotides are TGTGCCTCCGAGCGAAATTCACCCCTCCACTTT. Protein: CASERNSPLHF.

This chain uses TRBV6-5 with TRBJ1-5, with D possibly TRBD1 on 6 matching bases. Trimming stripped 8 bases from V and 8 bases from J, with 16 bases between. Germline CDR1 and CDR2: MNHEY and SVGAGI. This CDR3 is built from 13 residues. DNA for the CDR3: TGTGCCAGCGGGGGCAGGACTGGGGAGCCCCAGCATTTT. It encodes CASGGRTGEPQHF.

The DNA of the CDR3 is TGTGCCAGCAGTGAATACCAAATCGAGTACCAGCATTTT. It is translated as CASSEYQIEYQHF. This chain links TRBV6-1 with TRBJ1-5; no definite D call. This CDR3 has 13 residues. In germline, CDR1 is MNHNS, CDR2 SASEGT. Trimming cost V 2 bases and J 12 bases, with 14 bases left between them.

The sample holds many counts of this clone. The J gene is TRBJ2-6, the V gene TRBV6-1; possible D gene TRBD1, 6 bases. The CDR3 has 16 amino acids. Trimming took 4 bases from V and 0 from J, leaving 10 bases between them. Germline V lookup: CDR1 MNHNS, CDR2 SASEGT. CDR3 region: CASSGAQGSGANVLTF. CDR3 coding DNA: TGTGCCAGCAGTGGGGCACAGGGCTCTGGGGCCAACGTCCTGACTTTC.

The CDR3 reads CATSRDRHSSLGYTF. In DNA form, the CDR3 reads TGTGCCACCAGCAGAGATCGTCACAGCTCACTGGGCTACACCTTC. The chain employs TRBV15 and TRBJ1-2, with D unresolved. Trimming took off 0 bases at V and 8 bases at J, with 16 bases between the two ends. This CDR3 is built from 15 residues. Germline V CDR1 and CDR2: LNHNV, YYDKDF (reference sequence).

The J gene is TRBJ2-1, the V gene TRBV27, with a possible D match to TRBD2 (5 bases). This CDR3 has 13 amino acids. Trimming took off 4 bases at V and 4 bases at J, with 8 bases between the two ends. Germline CDR1 reads MNHEY; CDR2 reads SMNVEV (reference sequence). CDR3: CASSSTTYNEQFF. CDR3 DNA sequence: TGTGCCAGCAGTTCGACTACGTACAATGAGCAGTTCTTC.

This chain connects TRBV5-1 to TRBJ2-3; possibly TRBD1 for D (6 bases). V lost 5 bases and J lost 8, with 15 bases in between. Germline loops: CDR1 SGHRS, CDR2 YFSETQ. The CDR3 covers 13 residues. The CDR3 bases are TGCGCCAGCAGGCTCCAGGGGTATGGTACGCAGTATTTT. Amino acids: CASRLQGYGTQYF.

This chain uses TRBV9 with TRBJ2-4; 12 bases match TRBD1. This CDR3 has 16 residues. After removal of 2 bases from V and 6 bases from J, the junction contained 6 bases not matched to a gene. CDR1 is SGDLS, CDR2 YYNGEE, per germline. DNA of the CDR3: TGTGCCAGCAGCGTGGGGACAGGGGGCTTGGGAAACATTCAGTACTTC. As protein: CASSVGTGGLGNIQYF.

This chain links TRBV7-2 with TRBJ1-2, with 10 bases that match TRBD1. From germline, CDR1 is SGHTA and CDR2 FQGNSA. With 4 bases clipped from V and 7 bases from J, the junction kept 6 bases outside the gene matches. The CDR3 sequence is 14 residues long. CDR3 sequence (DNA): TGTGCCAGCAGCTCCAGACAGGGGGCGGGTGGCTACACCTTC. Translation: CASSSRQGAGGYTF.

The chain has TRBV7-9 and TRBJ1-4; 10 bases align to TRBD1. Germline CDR1 and CDR2: SEHNR and FQNEAQ (reference sequence). With 5 bases clipped from V and 8 bases from J, the junction kept 8 bases outside the gene matches. The CDR3 extends over 15 amino acids. CDR3 sequence reads: CASSDFRDRGEKLFF. The DNA for the CDR3 is TGTGCCAGCAGCGATTTCCGGGACAGGGGAGAAAAACTGTTTTTT.

This chain connects TRBV5-1 to TRBJ2-2, with 11 nucleotides matching TRBD2. Germline V gene data show CDR1 as SGHRS and CDR2 as YFSETQ. This CDR3 has 18 residues. Losses at the gene ends were 4 bases for V and 0 bases for J; bases not matched to a gene: 8. The CDR3 region has the DNA TGCGCCAGCAGCGCCCTTAGCGGGAGGGCATCGAACACCGGGGAGCTGTTTTTT. This codes for CASSALSGRASNTGELFF.

The chain combines TRBV27 with TRBJ1-5; no reliable D call. Trimming took off 3 bases at V and 0 bases at J, with 3 bases between the two ends. The CDR3 is 13 residues long. Per the germline V gene, CDR1 is MNHEY and CDR2 is SMNVEV (reference sequence). CDR3: CASSFYSNQPQHF. As DNA, the CDR3 is TGTGCCAGCAGTTTCTATAGCAATCAGCCCCAGCATTTT.